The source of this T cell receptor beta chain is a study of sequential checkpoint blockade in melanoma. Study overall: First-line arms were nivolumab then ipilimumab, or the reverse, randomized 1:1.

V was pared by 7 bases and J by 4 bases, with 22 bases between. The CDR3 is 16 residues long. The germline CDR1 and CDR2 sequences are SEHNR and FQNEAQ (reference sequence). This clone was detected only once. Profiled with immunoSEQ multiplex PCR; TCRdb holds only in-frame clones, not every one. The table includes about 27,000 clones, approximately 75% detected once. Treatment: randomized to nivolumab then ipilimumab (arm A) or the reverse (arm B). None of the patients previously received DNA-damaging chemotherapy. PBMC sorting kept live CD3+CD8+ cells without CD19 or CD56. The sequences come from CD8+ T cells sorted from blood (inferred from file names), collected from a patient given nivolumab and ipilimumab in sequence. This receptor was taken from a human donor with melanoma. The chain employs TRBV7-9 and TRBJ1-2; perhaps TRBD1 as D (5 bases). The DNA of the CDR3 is TGTGCCAGCACCGCGGGGGATGCGTGGGGTGCCTATGGCTACACCTTC. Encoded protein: CASTAGDAWGAYGYTF.